This is a list of T cell receptor beta chains from one sample in a study of molecular identifiers for immune sequencing clone quantification. Each CDR3 protein is one row after TCRdb ran MiXCR on the PCR reads. The table shows roughly 97,000 distinct CDR3 sequences, with approximately 25% occurring only once. Input material: naive CD8+ T cells from blood, with Jurkat cell RNA spiked in. The receptors here all came from a human donor in good health. Some libraries in this study had Jurkat cell RNA spiked in. Each CDR3 is given with its conserved first and last residue. The order of the fields is clone size, J gene, CDR3 length, V gene, D gene, CDR3 DNA, CDR3 protein. D genes are given only for firm matches. Clone size is not always given. Where it is, it says once, few, many or a class for expanded clones.

- TRBJ2-7 15 TRBV30 - TGTGCCTGCAATCCTTCCCAGGGGCACTCCTACGAGCAGTACTTC CACNPSQGHSYEQYF
- TRBJ1-2 14 TRBV27 TRBD1 TGTGTCAGCAGTTTGGACAGGGGGAACTACGGCTACACCTTC CVSSLDRGNYGYTF
many TRBJ2-1 13 TRBV29-1 - TGCAGCGTTGATCCCAGCCGGGCGGGTGAGCAGTTCTTC CSVDPSRAGEQFF
few TRBJ1-3 15 TRBV7-9 - TGTGCCAGCAGCTTAGCACAGGCAACTGGAAACACCATATATTTT CASSLAQATGNTIYF
many TRBJ2-7 12 TRBV5-4 - TGTGCCAGCAGCGTACTACCGTACGAGCAGTACTTC CASSVLPYEQYF
many TRBJ2-1 12 TRBV7-6 - TGTGCCAGCAGCCCGACTCGGGGTGAGCAGTTCTTC CASSPTRGEQFF
many TRBJ2-3 17 TRBV5-4 - TGTGCCAGCAGCTTGGCCGGGATTAGACACGGCACAGATACGCAGTATTTT CASSLAGIRHGTDTQYF
many TRBJ2-7 14 TRBV29-1 TRBD1 TGCAGCGTTGAGGGACAGGGGGCGTTTCCCGAGCAGTACTTC CSVEGQGAFPEQYF
many TRBJ2-4 15 TRBV6-2/TRBV6-3 TRBD1 TGTGCCAGCGGGAGACAGGGATTAGCCAAAAACATTCAGTACTTC CASGRQGLAKNIQYF
- TRBJ2-3 14 TRBV6-2/TRBV6-3 - TGTGCCAGCAGTTATCCGCGGGGCGAGGATACGCAGTATTTC CASSYPRGEDTQYF
many TRBJ1-5 11 TRBV29-1 - TGCAGCGTAGAGGACGGGGCGGCCCAGCATTTT CSVEDGAAQHF
few TRBJ2-1 15 TRBV20-1 - TGCAGTGCCCCCCGGGGGTGGGGGGCCGGGAATGAGCAGTTCTTC CSAPRGWGAGNEQFF
many TRBJ2-5 18 TRBV7-8 TRBD1 TGTGCCAGCAGCTTAGCCAAACCCGGGACAGCGACTCAAGAGACCCAGTACTTC CASSLAKPGTATQETQYF
- TRBJ2-6 19 TRBV5-1 - TGCGCCAGCAGCTATTTGGGGCTGGGGGTCAGCTCTGGGGCCAACGTCCTGACTTTC CASSYLGLGVSSGANVLTF
few TRBJ1-5 15 TRBV5-1 - TGCGCCAGCAGCTACGGGCCCCATAGCAATCAGCCCCAGCATTTT CASSYGPHSNQPQHF
many TRBJ1-1 14 TRBV6-5 - TGTGCCAGCAGTTACAGGGGGGACTACACTGAAGCTTTCTTT CASSYRGDYTEAFF
- TRBJ1-1 16 TRBV10-3 TRBD1 TGTGCCATCAGTGCCCCCCGGGACAGCATGAACCCTGAAGCTTTCTTT CAISAPRDSMNPEAFF
many TRBJ2-3 15 TRBV20-1 TRBD1 TGCAGTGCTAGTGAGGGGACAGCTAGCACAGATACGCAGTATTTT CSASEGTASTDTQYF
- TRBJ2-7 16 TRBV7-2 TRBD1 TGTGCCAGCAGCTTAGGGCCGGGACAGGGGGCCGACGAGCAGTACTTC CASSLGPGQGADEQYF
many TRBJ1-1 15 TRBV27 TRBD1 TGTGCCAGCAGCTCCTTTCGACAGGGGAACACTGAAGCTTTCTTT CASSSFRQGNTEAFF
once TRBJ2-7 15 TRBV6-2/TRBV6-3 TRBD2 TGTGCCCGCGAACCCCTAGCGGGGGGTGCCTCCGAGCAGTACTTC CAREPLAGGASEQYF
few TRBJ1-1 13 TRBV5-4 - TGTGCCAGCAGCTTTGCAGGGAACACTGAAGCTTTCTTT CASSFAGNTEAFF
- TRBJ2-1 13 TRBV24-1 - TGTGCCACCAGTGATGAGAGATACAATGAGCAGTTCTTC CATSDERYNEQFF
many TRBJ2-1 13 TRBV7-2 - TGTGCCAGCAGCTTAGAGGTCTACAATGAGCAGTTCTTC CASSLEVYNEQFF
many TRBJ1-1 17 TRBV6-5 TRBD1 TGTGCCAGCAGTTACTCCGGGACAGGGGGCGGATTGACTGAAGCTTTCTTT CASSYSGTGGGLTEAFF
few TRBJ2-7 16 TRBV28 - TGTGCCAGCAGTTTATATCTAGCCCTAAGGGGCTACGAGCAGTACTTC CASSLYLALRGYEQYF
few TRBJ1-4 14 TRBV7-6 - TGTGCCAGCAGCTTTGGGGGGGCTAATGAAAAACTGTTTTTT CASSFGGANEKLFF
- TRBJ2-5 17 TRBV7-2 - TGTGCCAGCAGCTTAGAAGTAAGTTGTGGACTCGAAGAGACCCAGTACTTC CASSLEVSCGLEETQYF
many TRBJ1-2 13 TRBV6-2/TRBV6-3 TRBD1 TGTGCCAGCAGACAGGGACAGGCCTATGGCTACACCTTC CASRQGQAYGYTF
few TRBJ2-3 15 TRBV6-5 - TGTGCCAGCAGTTACGAGGGAGTCCCCACAGATACGCGGTATTTT CASSYEGVPTDTRYF
few TRBJ2-5 14 TRBV7-9 - TGTGCCAGCAGCTTTTTCGACAGCCCAGAGACCCAGTACTTC CASSFFDSPETQYF
many TRBJ2-3 17 TRBV7-9 TRBD2 TGTGCCAGCAGCCCGATGGGACTAGCGGGAGTCTCGGGTACGCAGTATTTT CASSPMGLAGVSGTQYF
many TRBJ2-3 17 TRBV5-5 - TGTGCCAGCAGCGGCCACCCAGGCAGGACGACCACAGATACGCAGTATTTT CASSGHPGRTTTDTQYF
many TRBJ2-3 18 TRBV6-5 TRBD2 TGTGCCAGCAGTTACTCCAATTTACTAGCGGGAGCAGGGGATACGCAGTATTTT CASSYSNLLAGAGDTQYF
- TRBJ2-2 13 TRBV27 - TGTGCCAGCAGCCCCACGGAGGGGTCCGAGCTGTTTTTT CASSPTEGSELFF
many TRBJ2-2 14 TRBV7-9 - TGTGCCAGCAGCCCGGACCTCGGGGCCGGGGAGCTGTTTTTT CASSPDLGAGELFF
- TRBJ2-1 15 TRBV15 TRBD2 TGTGCCACCACCTCGGGACTAGGGGACTACAATGAGCAGTTCTTC CATTSGLGDYNEQFF
- TRBJ2-7 14 TRBV6-5 - TGTGCCAGCAGTTATGGGCCTACCTCCTACGCGCAGTACTTC CASSYGPTSYAQYF
many TRBJ2-3 16 TRBV6-5 - TGTGCCAGCAGTTACAAGCGGATCCGAAGCACAGATACGCAGTATTTT CASSYKRIRSTDTQYF
many TRBJ2-4 21 TRBV11-2 TRBD2 TGTGCCAGCAGCAGATCGACCCTGCGGGAGGGCGGGATCCTAGCCAAAAACATTCAGTACTTC CASSRSTLREGGILAKNIQYF
many TRBJ2-4 15 TRBV4-3 - TGCGCCAGCAGCCAAGATAGGGCGACTAGTGACATTCAGTACTTC CASSQDRATSDIQYF
few TRBJ2-7 14 TRBV30 - TGTGCCTGGAGTTCCCCCCCCCTACCCTACGAGCAGTACTTC CAWSSPPLPYEQYF
- TRBJ1-4 14 TRBV28 TRBD1 TGTGCCAGCAGGCGGTTGGCAGGGGGAGAAACCCTGTTTTTT CASRRLAGGETLFF
- TRBJ2-1 16 TRBV21-1 - TGTGCCAGCAGCAAAGCGCGGCGCATACGCTACAATGAGCAGTTCTTC CASSKARRIRYNEQFF
many TRBJ2-3 17 TRBV5-4 TRBD2 TGTGCCAGCAGCTTGCGGGTAGCGGGAGACGGCACAGATACGCAGTATTTT CASSLRVAGDGTDTQYF